The 11 T cell receptor beta chains below all came from one sample that was sequenced in a study of blood T cells in healthy people across ages. The second PCR ran roughly 6 to 12 cycles with a sample-barcoded 5' primer and J-beta primers. MiXCR, run by TCRdb on the 5' RACE reads, gives a single entry per CDR3 protein. This sample has roughly 1.6 million distinct CDR3 sequences, with 30% to 40% found just once. Input material: blood. These receptor sequences come from a woman under 40 in good health.

The chain couples TRBV5-1 to TRBJ2-7; 13 bases map to TRBD2. CDR1 is SGHRS, CDR2 YFSETQ, per germline. Trimming at V came to 4 bases and at J to 0 bases, leaving 7 bases not matched to a gene. The CDR3 has 17 amino acids. DNA of the CDR3: TGCGCCAGCAGCGCCCTGACTAGCGGGGGGATCTCCTACGAGCAGTACTTC. It translates to CASSALTSGGISYEQYF.

This clonotype was counted between two and nine times. This chain uses TRBV29-1 with TRBJ2-2; 9 bases are shared with TRBD1. The CDR3 extends over 15 amino acids. Germline-derived CDR1 and CDR2 are SQVTM and ANQGSEA. V shed 7 bases and J 4 bases; nucleotides not matched to a gene: 10. This chain's CDR3 is CSAPTGGRGTGELFF. The CDR3 DNA follows: TGCAGCGCTCCGACAGGGGGTCGGGGCACCGGGGAGCTGTTTTTT.

This chain joins TRBV20-1 and TRBJ2-3, with a weak D call TRBD1 (6 bases). This CDR3 contains 15 residues. CDR1 is DFQATT and CDR2 is SNEGSKA in the germline V gene (reference sequence). The V gene lost 1 base and the J gene lost 4 bases, with 15 bases spanning the gap. The CDR3 bases are TGCAGTGCTAGAGTGAGGCAGGGGTATCCAGATACGCAGTATTTT. This codes for CSARVRQGYPDTQYF.

The chain combines TRBV27 with TRBJ1-3, with D possibly being TRBD1 (5 bases). CDR3 size: 12 residues. Germline CDR1 and CDR2: MNHEY and SMNVEV (reference sequence). V was shortened by 8 bases and J by 4 bases, with 9 bases between the two germline ends. The CDR3 region has the DNA TGTGCCAGCCAGGGCACAGGAAACACCATATATTTT. Encoded protein: CASQGTGNTIYF.

This clonotype appeared a few times. The rearrangement links TRBV6-6 to TRBJ1-5; 9 bases agree with TRBD1. The CDR3 runs 14 residues. V trimming: 8 bases; J trimming: 4 bases; junction bases outside the gene matches: 6. CDR1 is MNHNY and CDR2 is SVGAGI in the germline V gene (reference sequence). The CDR3 nucleotides are TGTGCCAGCGGGGGACAGGGACGTAATCAGCCCCAGCATTTT. Translating it yields CASGGQGRNQPQHF.

As DNA, the CDR3 is TGTGCCAGCAGCCAAGGTGAGGGGGGCTACGAGCAGTTCTTC. It specifies CASSQGEGGYEQFF. The chain links TRBV4-2 to TRBJ2-1; D is perhaps TRBD1 or TRBD2 (6 bases each). Germline CDR1 and CDR2: LGHNA and YNFKEQ. The ends were cut back, 1 base at V and 10 bases at J, with 14 bases in the middle. This CDR3 has 14 residues.

The rearrangement joins TRBV12-3 or TRBV12-4 to TRBJ2-3; 7 positions agree with TRBD2. With 6 bases clipped from V and 4 bases from J, the junction kept 10 bases outside the gene matches. The CDR3 has 15 amino acids. The CDR3 loop is CASSLTSPGADTQYF. For the CDR3, the DNA is TGTGCCAGCAGCTTGACTAGCCCGGGGGCAGATACGCAGTATTTT.

The chain has TRBV5-1 and TRBJ2-7; 7 bases align to TRBD1. The germline gives CDR1 SGHRS, CDR2 YFSETQ. This CDR3 is built from 14 residues. J lost 5 bases, V lost 4 bases, and 9 bases had no gene match. CDR3 DNA: TGCGCCAGCAGCATGGGACAGCCCAGCGACGAGCAGTACTTC. This encodes CASSMGQPSDEQYF.

This clonotype was seen a few times. The chain is built from TRBV7-9 and TRBJ2-7; D might be TRBD1 (7 bases). The CDR3 loop spans 16 amino acids. CDR1 is SEHNR and CDR2 is FQNEAQ in the germline V gene (reference sequence). V lost 3 bases and J lost 0, with 15 bases in between. CDR3 nucleotides: TGTGCCAGCAGCTTTGCGGGGACAGTAAACTCCTACGAGCAGTACTTC. It yields the protein CASSFAGTVNSYEQYF. The complete variable domain, with remaining parts taken from reference TRBV7-9 and TRBJ2-7, reads DTGVSQNPRHKITKRGQNVTFRCDPISEHNRLYWYRQTLGQGPEFLTYFQNEAQLEKSRLLSDRFSAERPKGSFSTLEIQRTEQGDSAMYLCASSFAGTVNSYEQYFGPGTRLTVT.

As concerns this clonotype: One end of the junction varies from germline; a read error may be responsible. The chain recombines TRBV4-2 with TRBJ2-2, with a possible D match to TRBD2 (6 bases). The CDR3 runs 16 residues. Germline V lookup: CDR1 LGHNA, CDR2 YNFKEQ. In nucleotides, the CDR3 is TGTGCCAGCAGCCAAGGGGCTCGGGAGAACACCGGGAAGCTGTTTTTT. The encoded protein is CASSQGARENTGKLFF.

The rearrangement links TRBV12-3 or TRBV12-4 to TRBJ2-7; TRBD2 might be the D (5 bases). The V end was cut by 0 bases, the J end by 3 bases, with 12 bases between. The CDR3 is 15 residues long. CDR3 nucleotides: TGTGCCAGCAGTTTAGCGCTTGGGAGCTTCTACGAGCAGTACTTC. Translated: CASSLALGSFYEQYF.